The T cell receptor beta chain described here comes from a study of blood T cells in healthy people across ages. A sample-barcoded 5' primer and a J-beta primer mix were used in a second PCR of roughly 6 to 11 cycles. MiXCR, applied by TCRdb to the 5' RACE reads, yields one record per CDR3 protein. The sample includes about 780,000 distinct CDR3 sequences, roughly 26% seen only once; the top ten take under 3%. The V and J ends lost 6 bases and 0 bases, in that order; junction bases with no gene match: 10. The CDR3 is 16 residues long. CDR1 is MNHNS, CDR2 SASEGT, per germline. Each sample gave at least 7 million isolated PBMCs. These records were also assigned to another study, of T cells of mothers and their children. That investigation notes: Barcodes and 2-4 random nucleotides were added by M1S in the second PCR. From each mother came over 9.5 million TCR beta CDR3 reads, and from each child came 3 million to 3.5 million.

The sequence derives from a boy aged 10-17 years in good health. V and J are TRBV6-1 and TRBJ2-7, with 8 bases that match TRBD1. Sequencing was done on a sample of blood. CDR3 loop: CASRRTGQASSYEQYF. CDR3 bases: TGTGCCAGCAGGCGAACGGGACAGGCAAGCTCCTACGAGCAGTACTTC.